This record covers a single TCR beta chain. As yet, its antigen is unknown. Terminally differentiated effector memory CD45RA+ cells were excluded from the naive CD8 cells, which were CD45RO-negative and positively selected for CCR7. This sample was taken from a study of shared clonotypes between healthy human individuals. Broader study findings: Several donors had around 5% of their naive CD4 clonotypes in common. Estimated richness values were generally larger in naive subsets than in memory subsets.

Sequenced by immunoSEQ multiplex PCR; TCRdb stores in-frame clones only, minus some. Of about 2.2 million clones listed, approximately 92% were seen once; the top ten hold 1.5% to 2%. The TCR comes from a man aged 18-30 years in good health. Some clones in this sample may be carry-over from other donors' samples. The sample consisted of naive CD8+ T cells from PBMCs.

The CDR3 is CASSSLGTEVPYEQYF. For the CDR3, the DNA is TGTGCCAGCAGCTCCCTGGGGACAGAGGTTCCCTACGAGCAGTACTTC. The V and J genes are TRBV6-6 and TRBJ2-7; 7 bases agree with TRBD1. The CDR3 sequence is 16 residues long. Trimming removed 6 bases from V and 2 bases from J; junction bases left unmatched: 13. Germline V lookup: CDR1 MNHNY, CDR2 SVGAGI (reference sequence).